Below, 26 T cell receptor beta chains from the same sample are listed, as sequenced in a study of CD8+CD57+ T cells in acquired aplastic anemia. TCR beta VDJ and CDR3 were profiled, and genomic DNA was the template. TCRdb passed the reads through MiXCR, listing each CDR3 protein once. The table records 300,000 or so distinct CDR3 sequences, around 60% of them present only once. Sequenced material: sorted CD4+, CD8+, or CD8+CD57+ T cells (not recorded which) from PBMCs. These receptors originate from a human donor with severe aplastic anemia or a healthy control (not recorded which).

The rearrangement joins TRBV20-1 to TRBJ2-3, with 8 bases matching TRBD2. The CDR3 is made up of 14 amino acids. J gave up 0 bases and V 5 bases, and 4 bases lay outside the gene matches. Germline assignment: CDR1 DFQATT and CDR2 SNEGSKA (reference sequence). For the CDR3, the DNA is TGCAGTGCTGAGGCTAGCGGGAGCACAGATACGCAGTATTTT. Protein product: CSAEASGSTDTQYF.

This chain uses TRBV10-3 with TRBJ2-4; 10 bases align to TRBD1. In germline, CDR1 is ENHRY, CDR2 SYGVKD. V was pared by 3 bases and J by 6 bases, with 2 bases of the junction left unmatched. The CDR3 is 14 residues long. The CDR3 here is CAISDRTGGNIQYF. The DNA of the CDR3 is TGTGCCATCAGTGATAGGACAGGGGGAAACATTCAGTACTTC.

V gene TRBV7-9 combines with J gene TRBJ2-2, with D unresolved. Germline values: CDR1 SEHNR, CDR2 FQNEAQ (reference sequence). The CDR3 extends over 13 amino acids. V dropped 1 base and J dropped 10 bases, with 10 bases sitting between them. DNA for the CDR3: TGTGCCAGCAGCTTAGTTGGCGATTCGGAGCTGTTTTTT. Its protein product is CASSLVGDSELFF.

This clonotype was observed a handful of times. CDR3 region: CASSPLRGSGANVLTF. The CDR3 nucleotides are TGTGCCAGCTCACCGTTGCGGGGCTCTGGGGCCAACGTCCTGACTTTC. The chain recombines TRBV18 with TRBJ2-6, with D perhaps TRBD2 (6 bases). V was pared by 3 bases and J by 0 bases, with 9 bases between. Looked up from germline, CDR1 is KGHSH and CDR2 is LQKENI. This CDR3 comprises 16 residues.

The chain joins TRBV10-3 to TRBJ1-3; D gene ambiguous. Germline V gives CDR1 ENHRY, CDR2 SYGVKD. Trimming pared 8 bases from V and 4 bases from J, leaving 12 bases between. The CDR3 consists of 13 residues. The CDR3, as DNA: TGTGCCATCTCGACGGCGAACGGAAACACCATATATTTT. Its protein product is CAISTANGNTIYF.

This clonotype was detected only once. The chain joins TRBV4-2 to TRBJ2-3; tentatively, D is TRBD1 or TRBD2 (5 bases each). The CDR3 sequence is 16 residues long. The germline CDR1 and CDR2 sequences are LGHNA and YNFKEQ. The ends were cut back, 5 bases at V and 4 bases at J, with 19 bases in the middle. DNA for the CDR3: TGTGCCAGCAGCTTTGGGGCGGGTGGGAGCGCAGATACGCAGTATTTT. Encoded protein: CASSFGAGGSADTQYF.

This clonotype appeared a single time. The J gene is TRBJ2-1, the V gene TRBV12-3 or TRBV12-4, with D perhaps being TRBD1 or TRBD2 (5 bases each). Trimming cost V 1 base and J 7 bases, with 11 bases left between them. The CDR3 loop spans 14 amino acids. The CDR3 region has the DNA TGTGCCAGCAGTTTAGTATTGTGGGGGAATGAGCAGTTCTTC. Protein product: CASSLVLWGNEQFF.

This clonotype was seen repeatedly, ten times or more. V is TRBV9 and J is TRBJ1-1, with D uncertain. Trimming took 0 bases from V and 6 from J, leaving 12 bases between them. The length of the CDR3 is 14 residues. The germline gives CDR1 SGDLS, CDR2 YYNGEE. The CDR3, as DNA: TGTGCCAGCAGCGTAGGGCCGGAAAGCGCTGAAGCTTTCTTT. It codes for CASSVGPESAEAFF.

Turning to this clonotype: The CDR3 end shows no conserved phenylalanine or tryptophan, and so a read error is likely. Because the CDR3's place on the DNA is in doubt, the DNA is left out and the CDR3 is given as listed by TCRdb. The chain combines TRBV6-9 with TRBJ2-1; the table assigns TRBD1, which was not confirmed against the DNA. The CDR3 is 8 amino acids in total, end residues counted. The germline V gene has CDR1 MNHGY and CDR2 SVAAGI. This CDR3 reads CASSYIAP.

For this clonotype: This may be a read error: a much more frequent sequence differs by one nucleotide. The V call is TRBV11-2, the J call TRBJ1-6; D uncertain. Trimming shortened V by 5 bases and J by 11 bases, and 19 bases separated the two germline ends. This CDR3 region has 15 residues. Germline V gene lookup returns CDR1 SGHAT and CDR2 FQNNGV. CDR3: CASSLAMGNVPPLHF. Here the CDR3 DNA reads TGTGCCAGCAGCCTGGCGATGGGGAATGTTCCACCCCTCCACTTT.

This clonotype was seen only once. The chain recombines TRBV4-2 with TRBJ2-7; possibly TRBD2 for D (5 bases). The CDR3 length is 14 residues. With 1 base removed from V and 0 bases from J, the gap between germline ends came to 7 bases. Germline-derived CDR1 and CDR2 are LGHNA and YNFKEQ. The CDR3 sequence: CASSQATSSYEQYF. CDR3 bases: TGTGCCAGCAGCCAAGCAACTAGCTCCTACGAGCAGTACTTC.

This chain links TRBV2 with TRBJ1-1; D ambiguous. Germline CDR1 and CDR2: SNHLY and FYNNEI. This CDR3 comprises 13 residues. V was pared by 6 bases and J by 1 base, with 9 bases between. The CDR3 protein is CASRPGWNTEAFF. In DNA, the CDR3 is TGTGCCAGCAGGCCCGGTTGGAACACTGAAGCTTTCTTT.

This clonotype was observed many times. This chain connects TRBV7-2 to TRBJ1-1; D gene unclear. V lost 2 bases, J lost 0 bases, and 16 bases lay in between. This CDR3 has 17 amino acids. CDR1 SGHTA and CDR2 FQGNSA come from the germline V gene. The CDR3 is CASSLLQVRSMNTEAFF. CDR3 nucleotides: TGTGCCAGCAGCTTATTGCAGGTACGGAGTATGAACACTGAAGCTTTCTTT.

The table lists this clonotype with a count of one. The chain combines TRBV15 with TRBJ2-3, with D perhaps matching TRBD1 (5 bases). V lost 5 bases and J 2 bases, leaving 11 bases between the germline ends. This CDR3 is 14 amino acids long. Germline V CDR1 and CDR2: LNHNV, YYDKDF (reference sequence). The CDR3 spells CATSLVGDTDTQYF. In DNA form, the CDR3 reads TGTGCCACCAGCTTAGTAGGGGACACAGATACGCAGTATTTT.

The table lists this clonotype with a count of one. The rearrangement joins TRBV12-3 or TRBV12-4 to TRBJ2-1; 9 bases fit TRBD1. The CDR3 is 14 residues long. J gave up 10 bases and V 5 bases, and 9 bases lay outside the gene matches. The CDR3 here is CASSPRDRVWEQFF. As DNA, the CDR3 is TGTGCCAGCAGTCCTAGGGACAGGGTATGGGAGCAGTTCTTC.

The V and J genes are TRBV28 and TRBJ1-4, with D perhaps TRBD1 (5 bases). Germline V gives CDR1 MDHEN, CDR2 SYDVKM. The V and J ends lost 7 bases and 7 bases respectively, with 16 bases between them. This CDR3 spans 14 amino acids. CDR3 residues: CASNPLGASEKLFF. Written as DNA, the CDR3 is TGTGCCAGCAATCCTCTTGGGGCTAGTGAAAAACTGTTTTTT.

This clonotype has only a few counts. This chain connects TRBV7-6 to TRBJ2-7; 9 bases agree with TRBD2. CDR3 size: 15 residues. Germline CDR1 is SGHVS and CDR2 is FNYEAQ. Losses at the gene ends were 0 bases for V and 4 bases for J; bases not matched to a gene: 4. In nucleotides, the CDR3 is TGTGCCAGCAGCTTAGCCGCCGGACTAGCGTACGAGCAGTACTTC. Protein product: CASSLAAGLAYEQYF.

This clonotype was found a few times. A single base separates this from a much larger clone, so it may be a read error. The chain combines TRBV7-3 with TRBJ2-2, with D tentatively TRBD1 or TRBD2 (6 bases each). The CDR3 extends over 15 amino acids. Germline CDR1 reads SGHTA; CDR2 reads FQGTGA. As DNA, the CDR3 is TGTGCCAGCAGCCCACAGGGTACGAACACCGGGGGGCTGTTTTTT. Protein: CASSPQGTNTGGLFF.

This clonotype was seen repeatedly, ten times or more. The rearrangement joins TRBV12-3 or TRBV12-4 to TRBJ2-3, with a weak D call TRBD2 (6 bases). The CDR3 has 17 residues. Trimming shortened V by 6 bases and J by 0 bases, and 19 bases separated the two germline ends. The CDR3: CASSFGPGLGSTDTQYF. For the CDR3, the DNA is TGTGCCAGCAGCTTTGGACCGGGACTGGGAAGCACAGATACGCAGTATTTT.

A single count supports this clonotype. This CDR3 reads CASSQDWAGGTDEQYF. CDR3 bases: TGTGCCAGCAGCCAAGATTGGGCAGGGGGGACCGACGAGCAGTACTTC. This chain connects TRBV3-1 to TRBJ2-7, with D possibly TRBD1 on 7 matching bases. Trimming pared 0 bases from V and 5 bases from J, leaving 17 bases between. CDR1 is LGHDT, CDR2 YNNKEL, per germline (reference sequence). The CDR3 runs 16 residues.

The genes are TRBV20-1 and TRBJ1-2, with TRBD1 as a possible D gene (5 bases). Germline CDR1 is DFQATT and CDR2 is SNEGSKA (reference sequence). V lost 5 bases, J lost 5 bases, and 18 bases lay in between. The CDR3 loop spans 14 amino acids. This CDR3 is CSAGRTSGGYGYTF. CDR3 coding DNA: TGCAGTGCTGGGAGGACTAGCGGGGGGTATGGCTACACCTTC.

V gene TRBV19 combines with J gene TRBJ1-1; D call uncertain. Germline V gene lookup returns CDR1 LNHDA and CDR2 SQIVND (reference sequence). Trimming removed 3 bases from V and 1 base from J, with 6 bases in between. The CDR3 sequence is 13 residues long. In DNA, the CDR3 is TGTGCCAGTAGTATTGGGTCGAACACTGAAGCTTTCTTT. This codes for CASSIGSNTEAFF.

The rearrangement links TRBV24-1 to TRBJ2-3; no definite D call. The CDR3 contains 12 residues. CDR1 is KGHDR, CDR2 SFDVKD, per germline. Trimming cost V 11 bases and J 6 bases, with 14 bases left between them. DNA for the CDR3: TGTGCCAATAAGGACGGTTCCGATACGCAGTATTTT. It encodes CANKDGSDTQYF.

The genes are TRBV27 and TRBJ2-2, with TRBD2 as a possible D gene (5 bases). Germline CDR1 and CDR2: MNHEY and SMNVEV (reference sequence). Between the trimmed V and J ends, which lost 6 bases and 5 bases, there was a span of 13 bases. CDR3 length: 14 amino acids. The CDR3 sequence is CASRGLIATGELFF. The DNA of the CDR3 is TGTGCCAGCAGAGGTTTAATAGCGACCGGGGAGCTGTTTTTT.

The V call is TRBV5-1, the J call TRBJ1-1; 9 nucleotides agree with TRBD1. The length of the CDR3 is 14 residues. The V and J ends lost 4 bases and 7 bases, in that order; junction bases with no gene match: 8. In germline, CDR1 is SGHRS, CDR2 YFSETQ. For the CDR3, the DNA is TGCGCCAGCAGCCCTAGACAGGGGGTAGGTGAAGCTTTCTTT. Translation gives CASSPRQGVGEAFF.

V is TRBV20-1 and J is TRBJ2-7, with 8 bases identical to TRBD1. V lost 5 bases and J lost 4; bases outside the gene matches: 7. Germline V gene data show CDR1 as DFQATT and CDR2 as SNEGSKA (reference sequence). The CDR3 is made up of 13 amino acids. The CDR3 DNA reads as TGCAGTGCTCGGGACAGGAGACTGTACGAGCAGTACTTC. Translation gives CSARDRRLYEQYF.